The TCR beta chain under discussion was sequenced for a study of blood T cells in healthy people across ages. Sample-barcoded 5' priming and a J-beta primer mix drove a second PCR of about 6 to 12 cycles. Every sample produced at least 2.5 million CDR3-containing paired-end reads. Via MiXCR, TCRdb re-called the 5' RACE reads, giving one row per CDR3 protein. Among 600,000 to 850,000 distinct CDR3 sequences listed, roughly 47% were seen once. Germline assignment: CDR1 MNHNY and CDR2 SVGAGI (reference sequence). This CDR3 is built from 14 residues. Trimming cost V 2 bases and J 3 bases, with 11 bases left between them. The study recruited healthy Caucasian donors from Russia who were aged roughly 6 to 100. Per sample, extraction of total RNA gave at least 5.5 micrograms in every case. Study-wide findings and caveats: Estimated diversity across one million T cells was deemed an underestimate.

A note on this clonotype: Antigen: not known.

Input material: blood. The TCR comes from a woman between 55 and 75 years old in good health. V gene TRBV6-6 combines with J gene TRBJ2-7, with D perhaps TRBD1 (8 bases). The CDR3 DNA reads as TGTGCCAGCAGTTACACAGGGGGGGACTACGAGCAGTACTTC. It yields the protein CASSYTGGDYEQYF.